The 19 T cell receptor beta chains given below trace back to one sample, sequenced in a study of T cells after yellow fever vaccination. TCRdb fed the 5' RACE reads into MiXCR, producing one record per CDR3 protein. Of fewer than 350,000 distinct CDR3 sequences listed, approximately 9% were seen once; the top ten hold roughly 17%. Specimen: PBMCs, collected on the day of the first yellow fever vaccination. These TCRs come from a man between 18 and 29 years old who received the YFV17D yellow fever vaccine.

This clonotype was counted a few times. The rearrangement joins TRBV5-1 to TRBJ1-4; 8 nucleotides agree with TRBD1. This CDR3 region has 12 residues. Per the germline V gene, CDR1 is SGHRS and CDR2 is YFSETQ. Germline trimming cut 3 bases from V and 12 bases from J; bases unmatched to any gene: 4. The DNA of the CDR3 is TGCGCCAGCAGCTCAGGACAGGGCCAACTGTTTTTT. Translated: CASSSGQGQLFF.

This clonotype has a count of ten or more. The chain recombines TRBV28 with TRBJ2-3; 9 bases align to TRBD1. The CDR3 is 15 residues long. The trim removed 4 bases at V and 8 bases at J, leaving 10 bases unmatched. Per germline, CDR1 MDHEN and CDR2 SYDVKM. The CDR3 region has the DNA TGTGCCAGCAGTTACCCGACAGGGGGGTTTGGTACGCAGTATTTT. Translation: CASSYPTGGFGTQYF.

This clonotype was observed at least ten times. This chain uses TRBV7-2 with TRBJ1-1; D possibly corresponds to TRBD1 (5 bases). Germline values: CDR1 SGHTA, CDR2 FQGNSA. V lost 2 bases to trimming and J lost 7 bases, with 14 bases between them. The CDR3 sequence is 14 residues long. This CDR3 is CASSLSRGLNEAFF. The DNA for the CDR3 is TGTGCCAGCAGCTTAAGCCGGGGGTTAAATGAAGCTTTCTTT.

The table lists this clonotype with a few counts. The V and J genes are TRBV7-8 and TRBJ1-5; 8 bases map to TRBD1. Trimming removed 6 bases from V and 5 bases from J; junction bases left unmatched: 21. The CDR3 has 19 residues. Germline CDR1 reads SGHVS; CDR2 reads FQNEAQ. The chain's CDR3 is CASSPLPIQDRAHYQPQHF. In nucleotides, the CDR3 is TGTGCCAGCAGTCCTTTACCAATACAGGACAGGGCTCATTATCAGCCCCAGCATTTT. Together with reference TRBV7-8 and TRBJ1-5, the CDR3 gives the full variable domain: GAGVSQSPRYKVAKRGQDVALRCDPISGHVSLFWYQQALGQGPEFLTYFQNEAQLDKSGLPSDRFFAERPEGSVSTLKIQRTQQEDSAVYLCASSPLPIQDRAHYQPQHFGDGTRLSIL.

This chain joins TRBV28 and TRBJ2-3; TRBD1 might be the D (5 bases). This CDR3 region has 15 residues. V lost 3 bases to trimming and J lost 3 bases, with 13 bases between them. Germline V lookup: CDR1 MDHEN, CDR2 SYDVKM. CDR3 amino acids: CASSLWQGITDTQYF. CDR3 sequence (DNA): TGTGCCAGCAGTTTGTGGCAGGGCATAACAGATACGCAGTATTTT. The variable domain in full, with the rest retrieved from reference TRBV28 and TRBJ2-3, is DVKVTQSSRYLVKRTGEKVFLECVQDMDHENMFWYRQDPGLGLRLIYFSYDVKMKEKGDIPEGYSVSREKKERFSLILESASTNQTSMYLCASSLWQGITDTQYFGPGTRLTVL.

This clonotype was observed at least ten times. This sequence joins TRBV20-1 and TRBJ1-2; D may be TRBD1 (5 bases). Germline V lookup: CDR1 DFQATT, CDR2 SNEGSKA (reference sequence). V lost 6 bases to trimming and J lost 2 bases, with 13 bases between them. The CDR3 length is 13 residues. The CDR3 is CSARPPGNYGYTF. CDR3 coding DNA: TGCAGTGCGCGTCCCCCAGGGAACTATGGCTACACCTTC.

In its sample, this clonotype was seen a few times. The chain carries TRBV4-2 and TRBJ1-2, with D perhaps matching TRBD1 (5 bases). The V gene lost 6 bases and the J gene lost 3 bases, with 23 bases spanning the gap. CDR3 size: 17 residues. Germline V lookup: CDR1 LGHNA, CDR2 YNFKEQ. CDR3 nucleotide sequence: TGTGCCAGCAGTTCTTATCTGGGACGGGGGAAGGACTATGGCTACACCTTC. Translating it yields CASSSYLGRGKDYGYTF.

This clonotype was counted only a few times. This chain connects TRBV20-1 to TRBJ2-3; weak D call: TRBD2 (5 bases). The CDR3 totals 17 residues. V lost 0 bases, J lost 4 bases, and 20 bases lay in between. The germline V gene encodes CDR1 DFQATT and CDR2 SNEGSKA (reference sequence). This CDR3 reads CSARDPNTRFIADTQYF. In DNA form, the CDR3 reads TGCAGTGCTAGAGATCCCAACACTAGGTTTATAGCAGATACGCAGTATTTT.

This clonotype came up a few times. The chain employs TRBV29-1 and TRBJ2-5; a possible D gene is TRBD1 (5 bases). The CDR3 extends over 13 amino acids. Between the trimmed V and J ends, which lost 5 bases and 0 bases, there was a span of 10 bases. From germline, CDR1 is SQVTM and CDR2 ANQGSEA. In DNA form, the CDR3 reads TGCAGCGTTACAAGACAGAACCAAGAGACCCAGTACTTC. Translation gives CSVTRQNQETQYF.

The chain links TRBV7-2 to TRBJ2-7, with 9 positions matching TRBD1. The CDR3 has 14 amino acids. CDR1 is SGHTA, CDR2 FQGNSA, per germline. Trimming at V came to 0 bases and at J to 5 bases, leaving 2 bases not matched to a gene. The CDR3 DNA is TGTGCCAGCAGCTTAGCCGGGACAGGGAACGAGCAGTACTTC. It translates to CASSLAGTGNEQYF.

In this sample, this clonotype turned up many times. CDR3 protein: CASSSGGDTQYF. Written as DNA, the CDR3 is TGCGCCAGCAGCAGCGGGGGAGATACGCAGTATTTT. The chain combines TRBV5-1 with TRBJ2-3, with 8 positions matching TRBD2. The CDR3 consists of 12 residues. CDR1 is SGHRS and CDR2 is YFSETQ in the germline V gene. J was trimmed by 5 bases and V by 4 bases; bases with no gene match: 0.

This clonotype has more than one count but fewer than ten. The chain has TRBV12-3 or TRBV12-4 and TRBJ1-2, with a possible D match to TRBD1 (5 bases). This CDR3 region has 14 residues. V gave up 5 bases and J gave up 8 bases, with 18 bases separating them. The CDR3 spells CASSRDPLSGGYTF. The CDR3 nucleotides read TGTGCCAGCAGTCGGGACCCCCTAAGCGGAGGCTACACCTTC.

The chain links TRBV5-1 to TRBJ1-1; D is ambiguous. The CDR3 is 15 amino acids. Germline V gene sequence: CDR1 SGHRS, CDR2 YFSETQ. Trimming took off 0 bases at V and 2 bases at J, with 11 bases between the two ends. CDR3 protein: CASSLEAHGNTEAFF. DNA of the CDR3: TGCGCCAGCAGCTTGGAGGCACACGGTAACACTGAAGCTTTCTTT.

This clonotype was found many times. V is TRBV4-1 and J is TRBJ2-7; a possible D gene is TRBD1 (6 bases). Germline V gene data show CDR1 as MGHRA and CDR2 as YSYEKL. Trimming took 1 base from V and 2 from J, leaving 9 bases between them. CDR3 size: 14 residues. CDR3 region: CASSQVQGAYEQYF. CDR3 in DNA: TGCGCCAGCAGCCAAGTACAGGGAGCCTACGAGCAGTACTTC.

The sample holds a few counts of this clonotype. This sequence joins TRBV27 and TRBJ2-1; D possibly corresponds to TRBD1 (5 bases). V was pared by 6 bases and J by 4 bases, with 13 bases between. The CDR3 is 14 amino acids. Germline CDR1 reads MNHEY; CDR2 reads SMNVEV (reference sequence). The CDR3 sequence is CASRAGFGYNEQFF. CDR3 DNA: TGTGCCAGCAGGGCAGGGTTCGGATACAATGAGCAGTTCTTC.

This clonotype was recorded many times. The chain uses TRBV6-6 and TRBJ2-7; 7 bases line up with TRBD2. The length of the CDR3 is 12 residues. Germline trimming cut 5 bases from V and 9 bases from J; bases unmatched to any gene: 7. From germline, CDR1 is MNHNY and CDR2 SVGAGI (reference sequence). Here the CDR3 DNA reads TGTGCCAGCAGTACACACGGGGGGAGGCAGTACGTC. Amino acids: CASSTHGGRQYV.

The V and J genes are TRBV5-4 and TRBJ2-5; 8 nucleotides agree with TRBD2. V gave up 4 bases and J gave up 3 bases; unmatched junction bases: 11. The germline V gene encodes CDR1 SGHNT and CDR2 YYREEE (reference sequence). The CDR3 spans 16 residues. DNA for the CDR3: TGTGCCAGCAGCACCCCCCAAGCGGGGGCAAAAGAGACCCAGTACTTC. This encodes CASSTPQAGAKETQYF.

V gene TRBV12-3 or TRBV12-4 combines with J gene TRBJ2-2; 8 bases are a match to TRBD2. This CDR3 contains 15 residues. The ends lost 5 bases at V and 5 bases at J; junction bases unmatched: 7. The CDR3 DNA reads TGTGCCAGCAGTGCGGGCCTAGCGGGTACCGGGGAGCTGTTTTTT. Encoded protein: CASSAGLAGTGELFF.

The V gene is TRBV18, the J gene TRBJ2-7; 9 bases agree with TRBD1. Germline values: CDR1 KGHSH, CDR2 LQKENI. J lost 7 bases, V lost 4 bases, and 8 bases had no gene match. The CDR3 runs to 14 residues. The CDR3: CASSRTGVGTEQYF. The CDR3 DNA reads as TGTGCCAGCTCACGGACAGGGGTTGGCACGGAGCAGTACTTC.